These 20 T cell receptor beta chains share one sample of origin, sequenced in a study of CD8+CD57+ T cells in acquired aplastic anemia. The study profiled TCR beta VDJ and CDR3 using genomic DNA as template. TCRdb fed the reads into MiXCR, producing one record per CDR3 protein. The data hold over 100,000 distinct CDR3 sequences, with around two fifths observed a single time. The sample taken for sequencing was sorted CD4+, CD8+, or CD8+CD57+ T cells (not recorded which) from PBMCs. The origin of the receptors is a human donor in good health, serving as a control.

The chain carries TRBV25-1 and TRBJ1-2, with D hard to call. Between the trimmed V and J ends, which lost 6 bases and 5 bases, there was a span of 16 bases. The CDR3 length is 14 residues. From germline, CDR1 is MGHDK and CDR2 SYGVNS. The CDR3 region is CASSPGYRTYGYTF. CDR3 DNA: TGTGCCAGCAGCCCTGGATACCGAACGTATGGCTACACCTTC.

Turning to this clonotype: One end of the junction is discordant with germline, which a read error may explain. This chain uses TRBV7-2 with TRBJ2-5, with TRBD1 matching over 8 bases. Germline V gene sequence: CDR1 SGHTA, CDR2 FQGNSA. CDR3 size: 15 residues. The CDR3 region is CACSLVGTGQETQYF. CDR3 bases: TGTGCCTGCAGCTTAGTCGGGACAGGCCAAGAGACCCAGTACTTC.

On this clonotype itself: A clone one base away is much larger, so this may be a read error. V gene TRBV19 combines with J gene TRBJ2-4, with 7 bases identical to TRBD1. CDR3 size: 16 residues. Germline CDR1 reads LNHDA; CDR2 reads SQIVND (reference sequence). Written as DNA, the CDR3 is TGTGCCAGTAGTATCCCCACGACAGGGCGAAAAAACACTCAGTACTTC. This translates into CASSIPTTGRKNTQYF.

This clonotype was observed many times. The chain has TRBV5-1 and TRBJ2-1; D is perhaps TRBD1 (6 bases). CDR1 and CDR2 from the germline V gene are SGHRS and YFSETQ. The CDR3 extends over 13 amino acids. V was shortened by 4 bases and J by 10 bases, with 15 bases between the two germline ends. CDR3 protein: CASSRMIRGEQFF. The CDR3 DNA is TGCGCCAGCAGCCGAATGATCAGGGGAGAGCAGTTCTTC.

This clonotype came up many times. The CDR3 sequence is CASSEAGDEQYF. The DNA of the CDR3 is TGTGCCAGCTCGGAGGCGGGAGACGAGCAGTACTTC. The chain carries TRBV18 and TRBJ2-7, with 7 positions matching TRBD2. Trimming at V came to 6 bases and at J to 5 bases, leaving 4 bases not matched to a gene. In germline, CDR1 is KGHSH, CDR2 LQKENI. This CDR3 is 12 amino acids long.

V gene TRBV28 combines with J gene TRBJ2-7; no reliable D call. V dropped 6 bases and J dropped 4 bases, with 13 bases sitting between them. Germline V gene lookup returns CDR1 MDHEN and CDR2 SYDVKM. The CDR3 consists of 13 residues. The CDR3 coding sequence is TGTGCCAGCAGCCGAGGAAGGGCGTACGAGCAGTACTTC. This encodes CASSRGRAYEQYF.

This clonotype occurred many times. For the CDR3, the DNA is TGCAGCGTTCTACAGGGCGTTAATGAAAAACTGTTTTTT. Translation: CSVLQGVNEKLFF. The gene calls are TRBV29-1 and TRBJ1-4; D might be TRBD1 (6 bases). With 5 bases removed from V and 4 bases from J, the gap between germline ends came to 11 bases. The germline V gene encodes CDR1 SQVTM and CDR2 ANQGSEA. The CDR3 extends over 13 amino acids.

V gene TRBV15 combines with J gene TRBJ2-5; tentatively, D is TRBD1 (6 bases). Germline-derived CDR1 and CDR2 are LNHNV and YYDKDF (reference sequence). This CDR3 is 14 amino acids long. Trimming shortened V by 0 bases and J by 4 bases, and 9 bases separated the two germline ends. The CDR3 coding sequence is TGTGCCACCAGCAGAGATCTAGGGGGAGAGACCCAGTACTTC. It specifies CATSRDLGGETQYF.

Note on this clonotype: Since a much larger clone is just one base distant, this may be a read error. V and J are TRBV9 and TRBJ2-1, with 7 bases identical to TRBD2. The CDR3 contains 16 residues. Germline CDR1 reads SGDLS; CDR2 reads YYNGEE. The CDR3 spells CANSVMIAGSYNEQFF. The CDR3 nucleotides are TGTGCCAACAGCGTAATGATAGCGGGTTCCTACAATGAGCAGTTCTTC.

For the CDR3, the DNA is TGTGCCAGCAACCGACGATCGGGTCAGCCCCAGCATTTT. Its protein product is CASNRRSGQPQHF. The J gene is TRBJ1-5, the V gene TRBV7-2; D is uncertain. Germline V gene lookup returns CDR1 SGHTA and CDR2 FQGNSA. The CDR3 runs 13 residues. Trimming stripped 7 bases from V and 6 bases from J, with 13 bases between.

The chain is built from TRBV29-1 and TRBJ1-3; D unclear. Germline V lookup: CDR1 SQVTM, CDR2 ANQGSEA. V was pared by 6 bases and J by 0 bases, with 6 bases between. The CDR3 is 12 residues long. The CDR3 region has the DNA TGCAGCGTCCGGCTCTCTGGAAACACCATATATTTT. This codes for CSVRLSGNTIYF.

This clonotype was detected a few times. This chain uses TRBV30 with TRBJ1-3; 7 bases agree with TRBD1. This CDR3 has 15 amino acids. Germline CDR1 reads GTSNPN; CDR2 reads SVGIG (reference sequence). V shed 5 bases and J 4 bases; nucleotides not matched to a gene: 11. In DNA, the CDR3 is TGTGCCTGGTTCAAAACAGGGGCTAAGGGAAACACCATATATTTT. Its protein product is CAWFKTGAKGNTIYF.

The CDR3 region has the DNA TGCAGTGCTAGACTAGGGCAGACTCAAAAGGGTGAGCAGTTCTTC. It codes for CSARLGQTQKGEQFF. The chain couples TRBV20-1 to TRBJ2-1; no definite D call. The CDR3 length is 15 residues. Between the trimmed V and J ends, which lost 2 bases and 9 bases, there was a span of 20 bases. In germline, CDR1 is DFQATT, CDR2 SNEGSKA (reference sequence).

The chain has TRBV6-4 and TRBJ2-5; D assignment may be TRBD1 or TRBD2 (5 bases each). Germline V gene sequence: CDR1 MRHNA, CDR2 SNTAGT. This CDR3 spans 15 amino acids. Deletions cut 0 bases from V and 4 bases from J, with 12 bases between. The CDR3, as DNA: TGTGCCAGCAGTGACTCGGGGGTATCTAGAGAGACCCAGTACTTC. It codes for CASSDSGVSRETQYF.

This chain uses TRBV24-1 with TRBJ2-7; 7 bases are shared with TRBD1. J was trimmed by 3 bases and V by 4 bases; bases with no gene match: 2. Germline V gene data show CDR1 as KGHDR and CDR2 as SFDVKD. This CDR3 is 13 amino acids long. This CDR3 is CATSERDSYEQYV. The CDR3 bases are TGTGCCACCAGTGAACGGGACAGCTACGAGCAGTACGTC.

Ten or more counts support this clonotype. DNA for the CDR3: TGTGCCAGCATCGAGGGACTAGCGAGAAATGAGCAGTTCTTC. The encoded protein is CASIEGLARNEQFF. V gene TRBV2 combines with J gene TRBJ2-1; TRBD2 agrees at 10 bases. CDR3 length: 14 residues. Germline-derived CDR1 and CDR2 are SNHLY and FYNNEI. With 7 bases clipped from V and 7 bases from J, the junction kept 7 bases outside the gene matches. The full variable domain, in which reference TRBV2 and TRBJ2-1 provide the parts outside the CDR3, is EPEVTQTPSHQVTQMGQEVILRCVPISNHLYFYWYRQILGQKVEFLVSFYNNEISEKSEIFDDQFSVERPDGSNFTLKIRSTKLEDSAMYFCASIEGLARNEQFFGPGTRLTVL.

This clonotype was detected ten times or more. V and J are TRBV6-6 and TRBJ1-5, with a weak D call TRBD1 (5 bases). V was pared by 6 bases and J by 10 bases, with 10 bases between. Germline loops: CDR1 MNHNY, CDR2 SVGAGI (reference sequence). The length of the CDR3 is 11 residues. CDR3 nucleotides: TGTGCCAGCAGCCGGGGGGGACCCCAGCATTTT. Encoded protein: CASSRGGPQHF.

This clonotype was detected ten times or more. The chain employs TRBV19 and TRBJ1-3; perhaps TRBD1 as D (5 bases). Deletions cut 3 bases from V and 8 bases from J, with 14 bases between. Germline assignment: CDR1 LNHDA and CDR2 SQIVND (reference sequence). The CDR3 consists of 14 residues. This chain's CDR3 is CASSIGGSEDTIYF. The CDR3 DNA reads TGTGCCAGTAGTATCGGGGGGTCCGAGGACACCATATATTTT.

The CDR3 loop is CAISESYSGSPLHF. The DNA of the CDR3 is TGTGCCATCAGTGAGTCTTACAGTGGGTCACCCCTCCACTTT. The chain couples TRBV10-3 to TRBJ1-6; D is unresolved. The CDR3 runs to 14 residues. CDR1 and CDR2 from the germline V gene are ENHRY and SYGVKD. V was trimmed by 0 bases and J by 10 bases, leaving 10 bases between them.

Only a few counts were recorded for this clonotype. The chain is built from TRBV15 and TRBJ1-6; 7 nucleotides line up with TRBD1. Looked up from germline, CDR1 is LNHNV and CDR2 is YYDKDF (reference sequence). V shed 3 bases, J shed 7 bases, and the junction held 3 bases outside the gene matches. The CDR3 runs 14 residues. CDR3 in amino acids: CATSRSRGNSPLHF. The CDR3 DNA follows: TGTGCCACCAGCAGGAGCAGGGGGAATTCACCCCTCCACTTT.